This TCR beta chain is from a study of persistence of HIV-infected CD4 T cells. On the study more broadly: CD4+ T cells responding to CMV or HIV-1 Gag were isolated.

Overall study findings and caveats: TCRbeta richness was lower in CMV- and Gag-responding cells than in anti-CD3/anti-CD28-responding cells.

The libraries were made with immunoSEQ version 4 in survey mode. The data were produced by immunoSEQ multiplex PCR, yet TCRdb's version contains in-frame clones alone and is incomplete. The table records 35,000 or so clones, approximately 87% of them present only once. The stimulus was an HIV-1 Gag 15-mer peptide pool, 0.8 to 1 ug/peptide/mL. Sorted nonresponding memory CD4+ T cells were CD40L-negative, CD69-negative, CD45RO-high. Inclusion required CMV-positive serology and CD4+ counts above 400 cells/uL. A roughly 18-hour stimulation of CD8-depleted PBMCs used anti-CD28/CD49d costimulation, CD40-blocking antibody and enfuvirtide. This clone was picked up one time. Its antigen remains unidentified. Trimming took off 6 bases at V and 3 bases at J, with 6 bases between the two ends. This CDR3 has 13 amino acids.

This TCR derives from an adult with HIV. The donor label of this sample is uncertain. V usage is TRBV12-3 or TRBV12-4 and J usage is TRBJ2-6, with D tentatively TRBD2 (6 bases). This specimen was cultured CD4+ T cells from PBMCs, taken from a patient who received antiretroviral therapy. CDR3 sequence reads: CASRRDGANVLTF. DNA of the CDR3: TGTGCCAGCAGGCGGGATGGGGCCAACGTCCTGACTTTC.